This T cell receptor (beta chain) emerged from a study of graft-versus-host responses after intestinal transplantation. Study-level points and caveats: GvH clonotypes were identified within recipient marrow, with a subset emerging first in ileum or blood.

Details on this clone: What it recognizes is unknown.

Germline V gives CDR1 SGHRS, CDR2 YFSETQ. The CDR3 contains 14 residues. Trimming pared 1 base from V and 5 bases from J, leaving 12 bases between. Method: immunoSEQ multiplex PCR; TCRdb's copy keeps in-frame clones and lacks some. The table shows roughly 75,000 clones, with 91% occurring only once. V usage is TRBV5-1 and J usage is TRBJ1-2, with a weak D call TRBD1 (5 bases). The sequence derives from a human donor who received an intestinal transplant. Here the sequenced sample was unstimulated CD4+ T cells sorted from spleen or lymph node cells, taken before intestinal transplant. CDR3 sequence: CASSLYRGGYGYTF. CDR3 coding DNA: TGCGCCAGCAGCTTGTATAGGGGTGGATATGGCTACACCTTC.